Each of the 6 T cell receptor beta chains below was sequenced from the same sample in a study of T cells in Graves' hyperthyroidism and ophthalmopathy (dated by TCRdb to the late 2010s). The method behind the library was multiplex PCR. The sample was run on an Illumina HiSeq 2000. The TCR beta CDR3 regions were amplified from the RNA transcripts. The TCR CDR3 was subjected to a first round of RT-PCR using the HTBI primer set and the Qiagen OneStep RT-PCR kit. In TCRdb, the public reads were trimmed at Q25 with fastp and aligned with MiXCR, with productive beta chains retained. Merged by CDR3 protein, the rows form single entries marked with the most common genes and DNA. The sample has some 740,000 distinct CDR3 sequences on record, 14% of them singletons. The ten most abundant clones make up roughly 10% of the sample. The material sequenced was blood. Receptor source: a woman aged 18-30 years with Graves' hyperthyroidism.

A note on this clonotype: A much larger clone differs from this one at a single base, so this may be a read error. The V call is TRBV10-3, the J call TRBJ2-7, with 12 bases fitting TRBD1. The CDR3 is made up of 21 amino acids. V dropped 2 bases and J dropped 1; count of bases not matched to a gene: 18. Germline V gives CDR1 ENHRY, CDR2 SYGVKD. The CDR3: CAISETVPPGQGAAASYEQYF. The CDR3 DNA is TGTGCCATCAGTGAGACAGTCCCGCCGGGACAGGGGGCGGCGGCGTCCTACGAGCAGTACTTC.

This chain links TRBV15 with TRBJ2-5, with D hard to call. The CDR3 has 12 amino acids. The V gene lost 3 bases and the J gene lost 3 bases, with 5 bases spanning the gap. Germline CDR1 LNHNV, CDR2 YYDKDF (reference sequence). CDR3 nucleotide sequence: TGTGCCACCAGCAGCGGAAAAGAGACCCAGTACTTC. Protein: CATSSGKETQYF.

This rearrangement joins TRBV18 to TRBJ1-3; D is undetermined. Germline V gives CDR1 KGHSH, CDR2 LQKENI. Between the trimmed V and J ends, which lost 4 bases and 0 bases, there was a span of 13 bases. The CDR3 covers 16 residues. CDR3 amino acids: CASSQLPRISGNTIYF. The CDR3 DNA reads as TGTGCCAGCTCACAACTACCACGGATCTCTGGAAACACCATATATTTT. Based on the CDR3 plus reference TRBV18 and TRBJ1-3, the full variable domain is NAGVMQNPRHLVRRRGQEARLRCSPMKGHSHVYWYRQLPEEGLKFMVYLQKENIIDESGMPKERFSAEFPKEGPSILRIQQVVRGDSAAYFCASSQLPRISGNTIYFGEGSWLTVV.

This rearrangement joins TRBV7-3 to TRBJ2-1; no clear D. V was clipped by 3 bases and J by 3 bases, with 6 bases between them. The CDR3 length is 13 residues. Germline V gene lookup returns CDR1 SGHTA and CDR2 FQGTGA. The CDR3 sequence is CASSFNIYNEQFF. CDR3 bases: TGTGCCAGCAGCTTTAACATCTACAATGAGCAGTTCTTC.

The chain couples TRBV3-1 to TRBJ2-6; D gene unclear. V was trimmed by 4 bases and J by 2 bases, leaving 9 bases between them. CDR3 length: 15 amino acids. Per the germline V gene, CDR1 is LGHDT and CDR2 is YNNKEL (reference sequence). CDR3 DNA sequence: TGTGCCAGCAGCCGGTGCGAAACTGGGGCCAACGTCCTGACTTTC. Amino acids: CASSRCETGANVLTF.

The J gene is TRBJ2-1, the V gene TRBV24-1; possible D gene TRBD2, 6 bases. V was clipped by 4 bases and J by 8 bases, with 17 bases between them. Germline CDR1 reads KGHDR; CDR2 reads SFDVKD. The CDR3 runs to 15 residues. The CDR3 reads CATSEGSRRADEQFF. The CDR3 region has the DNA TGTGCCACCAGTGAAGGTAGCAGGAGGGCCGATGAGCAGTTCTTC.